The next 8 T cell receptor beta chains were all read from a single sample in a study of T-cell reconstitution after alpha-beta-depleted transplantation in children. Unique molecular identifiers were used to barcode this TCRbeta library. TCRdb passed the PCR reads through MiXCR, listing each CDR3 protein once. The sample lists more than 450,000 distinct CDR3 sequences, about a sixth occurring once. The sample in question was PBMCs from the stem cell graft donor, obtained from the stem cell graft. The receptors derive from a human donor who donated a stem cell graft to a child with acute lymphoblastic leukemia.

The CDR3 protein is CASSVRGGLYNEQFF. As DNA, the CDR3 is TGTGCCAGCAGCGTACGCGGGGGCCTCTACAATGAGCAGTTCTTC. This rearrangement joins TRBV9 to TRBJ2-1; D possibly corresponds to TRBD2 (7 bases). There are 15 residues in the CDR3. The V end lost 1 base, the J end lost 3 bases, and 11 bases lay between the germline ends. Germline values: CDR1 SGDLS, CDR2 YYNGEE.

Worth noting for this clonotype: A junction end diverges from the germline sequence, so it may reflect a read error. CDR3 nucleotide sequence: TGTGCCACCAGTGAAATAAAGGGGGAACTGAACACTGAAGCTTTATTT. Encoded protein: CATSEIKGELNTEALF. The chain couples TRBV24-1 to TRBJ1-1; the D gene is possibly TRBD1 (6 bases). Germline values: CDR1 KGHDR, CDR2 SFDVKD. The CDR3 contains 16 residues.

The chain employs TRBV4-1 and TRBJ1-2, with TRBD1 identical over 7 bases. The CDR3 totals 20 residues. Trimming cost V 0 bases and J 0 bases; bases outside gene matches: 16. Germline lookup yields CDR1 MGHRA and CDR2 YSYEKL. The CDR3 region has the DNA TGCGCCAGCAGCCAAGATCCCGCCGAGGACAGGCGCCAAGCTAACTATGGCTACACCTTC. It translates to CASSQDPAEDRRQANYGYTF.

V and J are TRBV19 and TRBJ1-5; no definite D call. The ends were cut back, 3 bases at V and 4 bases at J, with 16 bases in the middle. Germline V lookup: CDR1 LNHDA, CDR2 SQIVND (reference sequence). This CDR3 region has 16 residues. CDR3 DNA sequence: TGTGCCAGTAGTATCTACGTGGACCACATTAATCAGCCCCAGCATTTT. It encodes CASSIYVDHINQPQHF.

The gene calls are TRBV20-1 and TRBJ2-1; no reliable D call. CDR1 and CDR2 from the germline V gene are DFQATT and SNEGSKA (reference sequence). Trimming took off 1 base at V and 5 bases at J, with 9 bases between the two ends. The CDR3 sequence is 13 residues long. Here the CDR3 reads CSARGLRDNEQFF. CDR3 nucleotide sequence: TGCAGTGCTAGAGGACTCCGGGACAATGAGCAGTTCTTC.

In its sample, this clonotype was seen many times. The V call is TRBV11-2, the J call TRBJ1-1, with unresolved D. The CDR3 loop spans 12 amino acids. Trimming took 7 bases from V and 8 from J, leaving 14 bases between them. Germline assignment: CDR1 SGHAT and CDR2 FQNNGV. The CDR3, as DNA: TGTGCCAGCATTACCCCTTCGAGGGAAGCTTTCTTT. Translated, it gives CASITPSREAFF.

CDR3 nucleotides: TGTGCCATCAGTGAGTCGACTTTATTGGGGGGCCAAATTTATCAGTACTTC. Translated: CAISESTLLGGQIYQYF. The chain uses TRBV10-3 and TRBJ2-7; TRBD1 or TRBD2 may be the D gene (6 bases each). The V gene lost 0 bases and the J gene lost 10 bases, with 25 bases spanning the gap. CDR3 size: 17 residues. Germline V gives CDR1 ENHRY, CDR2 SYGVKD.

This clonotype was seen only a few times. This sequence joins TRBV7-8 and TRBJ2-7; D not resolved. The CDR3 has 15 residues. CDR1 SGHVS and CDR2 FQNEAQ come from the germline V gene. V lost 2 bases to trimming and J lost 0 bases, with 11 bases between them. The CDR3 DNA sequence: TGTGCCAGCAGCTTAAGTGGGGTATCCTCCTACGAGCAGTACTTC. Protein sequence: CASSLSGVSSYEQYF. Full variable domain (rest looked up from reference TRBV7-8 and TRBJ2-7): GAGVSQSPRYKVAKRGQDVALRCDPISGHVSLFWYQQALGQGPEFLTYFQNEAQLDKSGLPSDRFFAERPEGSVSTLKIQRTQQEDSAVYLCASSLSGVSSYEQYFGPGTRLTVT.